A selection of T cell receptor beta chains follows, all from one sample in a study of blood T cell repertoires in COVID-19. Here immunoSEQ multiplex PCR was the method, and the copy in TCRdb shows in-frame clones only, minus some. The sample consists of 150,000 to 200,000 clones, over 75% of them appearing once. Input material: PBMCs or T cells enriched from blood (not recorded which). These receptors originate from a woman in her 50s who had recovered from COVID-19. CDR3s include the opening cysteine and the closing phenylalanine or tryptophan. A D gene is named only where the DNA matches it firmly. Size tells how often a clone was seen (once, few, many) or the class of an expanded clone, and some rows leave it out.

v_gene	abundance	d_gene	j_gene	CDR3nt	CDR3aa
TRBV19	NA	TRBD2	TRBJ2-1	TGTGCCAGTAGGGCTAGCGGGGGGTATTACAATGAGCAGTTCTTC	CASRASGGYYNEQFF
TRBV5-4	NA	NA	TRBJ2-2	TGTGCCAGCAGCTTAAGGGACTCCGCGAACACCGGGGAGCTGTTTTTT	CASSLRDSANTGELFF
TRBV4-3	NA	NA	TRBJ2-3	TGCGCCAGCAGCCAAGATGTTGGCCCAGATACGCAGTATTTT	CASSQDVGPDTQYF
TRBV29-1	once	TRBD2	TRBJ2-7	TGCAGCGTTGGTGGCGGGGGAGACCTCCTCGAGCAGTACTTC	CSVGGGGDLLEQYF
TRBV2	NA	TRBD2	TRBJ2-7	TGTGCCAGCAGGGGACTAGCGGGGAGATACGAGCAGTACTTC	CASRGLAGRYEQYF
TRBV10-2	NA	NA	TRBJ2-7	TGCGCCAGCAGGGTCTTGGGAGCCTACGAGCAGTACTTC	CASRVLGAYEQYF
TRBV5-1	NA	NA	TRBJ2-1	TGCGCCAGCAGCTTGGTCCTAGAGAATGAGCAGTTCTTC	CASSLVLENEQFF
TRBV7-2	NA	TRBD2	TRBJ2-2	TGTGCCAGCAGCTTAGGGCGTGTTCGTAGCGGGGGGAACACCGGGGAGCTGTTTTTT	CASSLGRVRSGGNTGELFF
TRBV7-6	NA	TRBD1	TRBJ2-7	TGTGCCAGCAGCTCCTGGGACAGGGGCGTCGACGAGCAGTACTTC	CASSSWDRGVDEQYF
TRBV7-2	NA	TRBD2	TRBJ2-7	TGTGCCAGCAGCCTAGCGGGGGGGCTTTCCGAGCAGTACTTC	CASSLAGGLSEQYF
TRBV4-2	NA	NA	TRBJ2-1	TGTGCCAGCAGCCAAACTCTCGGGGGCTCCTACAATGAGCAGTTCTTC	CASSQTLGGSYNEQFF